This T cell receptor beta chain stems from a study of blood T cells in healthy people across ages. Peripheral blood was drawn, about 10 milliliters per donor. This clonotype was counted ten times or more. Its specificity is unknown. The CDR3 is made up of 11 amino acids. V was clipped by 10 bases and J by 7 bases, with 11 bases between them. Germline V lookup: CDR1 MNHEY, CDR2 SMNVEV (reference sequence). General study findings and limits: The diversity estimates, figures obtained from one million T cells, were considered underestimates.

Using a J-beta primer mix together with a sample-barcoded 5' primer, a second PCR was run for roughly 6 to 12 cycles. A template-switch adaptor containing 12 random nucleotides labeled each cDNA molecule. Individual samples furnished no less than 2.5 million CDR3-containing paired-end reads apiece. In TCRdb, the 5' RACE reads were re-called with MiXCR into one record per CDR3 protein. The sample has under 850,000 distinct CDR3 sequences, about 37% seen once. This TCR derives from a young man in good health. The rearrangement uses TRBV27 and TRBJ2-1; D is unclear. The sequencing sample was made of blood. This CDR3 reads CAIQGANEQFF. Here the CDR3 DNA reads TGTGCCATCCAAGGAGCTAATGAGCAGTTCTTC.